This T cell receptor beta chain was sequenced during a study of Graves' ophthalmopathy and Graves' hyperthyroidism. Study-level findings and limits: Blood also held most thyroid clonotypes expanded above 0.001 frequency. Prediction of ophthalmopathy progression reached around 71% sensitivity and approximately 73% specificity.

This clonotype was seen more than once but under ten times. No antigen is known for it. What supplied the PBMCs was over 8.5 ml of fresh peripheral blood. The germline V and J ends were trimmed by 5 bases and 0 bases, with 14 bases remaining between them. This CDR3 spans 16 amino acids. Using RNA transcripts, the TCR beta CDR3 regions were amplified. RT-PCR in the first round used HTBI primers; a second-round multiplex PCR followed. Each CDR3 protein is one row after TCRdb ran MiXCR on the multiplex PCR reads. The sample carries roughly 500,000 distinct CDR3 sequences, 13% to 15% recorded once. The TCR sequence derives from a young woman with Graves' ophthalmopathy. The specimen was blood. The chain is built from TRBV12-3 or TRBV12-4 and TRBJ1-5, with unresolved D. CDR3 sequence: CASSPRWVYSNQPQHF. DNA of the CDR3: TGTGCCAGCAGTCCCCGGTGGGTATATAGCAATCAGCCCCAGCATTTT.